The subject of this entry is one T cell receptor (beta chain). This sample is part of a study of blood T cell repertoires in COVID-19. In the study overall: Some COVID-19 samples were acute and others convalescent; all came from the United States, Italy and Spain. T cells, B-cell-depleted T cells, or PBMCs supplied cDNA or gDNA.

Trimming cost V 0 bases and J 3 bases; bases outside gene matches: 11. Per germline, CDR1 SGHNT and CDR2 YYREEE (reference sequence). The CDR3 has 18 amino acids. Authors' processing steps: Using reference gene primer amplification, nucleated cell counts were estimated. The data were produced by immunoSEQ multiplex PCR, yet TCRdb's version contains in-frame clones alone and is incomplete. D and trimming come from the DNA, and the V and J calls and clone size come from that table. Here the sample spans about 54,000 clones, roughly 81% being singletons. The specimen was peripheral blood. The J gene is TRBJ2-7, the V gene TRBV5-4, with 11 bases aligning to TRBD2. This clonotype was sampled from a woman in her sixties or seventies with acute or convalescent COVID-19. The CDR3 sequence: CASSLGGPLAGGIYEQYF. DNA of the CDR3: TGTGCCAGCAGCTTGGGTGGTCCCCTAGCGGGAGGTATCTACGAGCAGTACTTC. Supplemented by reference TRBV5-4 and TRBJ2-7, the full variable domain reads ETGVTQSPTHLIKTRGQQVTLRCSSQSGHNTVSWYQQALGQGPQFIFQYYREEENGRGNFPPRFSGLQFPNYSSELNVNALELDDSALYLCASSLGGPLAGGIYEQYFGPGTRLTVT.